This T cell receptor (beta chain) was recovered during a study of T cell changes during pregnancy in multiple sclerosis (dated by TCRdb to about 2019). Regarding the study in general: The study looked at changes in the T cell repertoire across pregnancy in women with multiple sclerosis.

The library was generated by the immunoSEQ multiplex PCR assay. The immuneACCESS repertoire file appears here via TCRdb, limited to in-frame rearrangements. These files lack a portion of the clones; in checked studies, under half of the deficit traces to unresolved V genes, and the cause of the others is not known. The sample table lists about 100,000 clones, under 95% of them with a count of one. Roughly 0.95% of the sample lies in the top ten. The CDR3 has 15 amino acids, counting the end cysteine and phenylalanine. Solely the CDR3 DNA is kept, with 45 bases framed from the first base. Taken from the germline V gene (reference sequence), the CDR1 and CDR2 loops are PRHDT and FYEKMQ. At the junction V is shortened by 3 bases and J by 0 bases, with 9 bases in between. To note about this clone: What antigen it recognizes has not been identified. No much larger clone exists at a distance of one base, and base qualities are not known.

The clonotype comes from a female donor with multiple sclerosis, enrolled in a pregnancy study. The rearrangement combines TRBV13 with TRBJ2-1, with TRBD2 perhaps the D gene, on 6 matching bases. This specimen consisted of peripheral blood, obtained after pregnancy. The nucleotide sequence is given as TGTGCCAGCAGCTTGGGCGGGGTCTCCTACAATGAGCAGTTCTTC. This translates into CASSLGGVSYNEQFF. Extended through the reference TRBV13 and TRBJ2-1 proteins, this CDR3 yields the full variable domain: AAGVIQSPRHLIKEKRETATLKCYPIPRHDTVYWYQQGPGQDPQFLISFYEKMQSDKGSIPDRFSAQQFSDYHSELNMSSLELGDSALYFCASSLGGVSYNEQFFGPGTRLTVL.